Described below is a single TCR beta chain sequence and its context. This clone was counted only a few times. Which antigen it targets is not known. Qualities for individual bases were not recorded, and no much larger clone is one base off. Inclusive of the bounding cysteine and phenylalanine, the CDR3 is 15 residues long. Here the CDR3 DNA is all that survives: 45 bases in frame from base 1. The V end loses 5 bases and the J end loses 2 bases, and a stretch of 19 bases separates them. CDR1 and CDR2 were assigned from the germline V gene as SQVTM and ANQGSEA. The cohort consisted of 666 healthy bone marrow donors. All cohort members were sampled while nominally healthy, although unrecorded immune exposures were likely present. The donor tested CMV seropositive, placing the donor among the 289 seropositive members of the cohort. Every donor gave a peripheral blood sample, and the peripheral blood mononuclear cells from that sample were used for TCR beta sequencing. Genomic DNA was extracted from the blood cell samples with the Qiagen DNeasy Blood Extraction Kit.

The data stem from a study of cytomegalovirus exposure and HLA in healthy donors (dated by TCRdb to 2017 to 2019). At the level of the whole study: In an earlier analysis of around 540 of the donors, 250 to 350 Gb of sequence data and 90 million to 120 million unique TCR beta sequences from about 180 million T cells were reported. About 280 gigabases of sequencing data and roughly 90 million unique TCR sequences were included in an early release covering 550 to 650 HLA-typed donors. Among the roughly 400 genotyped donors, approximately 81% belonged to the genetic ancestry cluster associated with self-reported Caucasian donors. The study was designed to test whether signatures of past pathogen exposure could be identified by cataloging public T cell receptors. Using immunosequencing, the study profiled T cell repertoires from about 620 subjects and related those repertoires to cytomegalovirus serostatus. Besides the first cohort of approximately 710 subjects, a separate validation cohort made up of 95 to 150 different subjects was used. The study combined high-throughput TCR immunosequencing, statistical association of individual TCRs with disease status, and machine learning to predict cytomegalovirus infection status. To study patterns of TCR occurrence, a later analysis re-analyzed previously published TCR beta repertoires from 666 donors and added high-resolution HLA genotyping. Rather than drawing on any new phenotypic data, the later analysis identified candidate immune exposures from TCR beta sequences and the way those sequences occurred across donors. An earlier analysis of roughly 580 of the donors used high-throughput TCR beta sequencing to judge whether each TCR beta V gene segment behaved as functional or pseudogenic. Alongside the repertoire data, information on donor age, sex, ethnicity and CMV serostatus was compiled. A later genetic analysis took genome-wide SNP genotypes for about three fifths of the roughly 700 donors and used that subset as a discovery cohort. All discovery cohort repertoires had been generated using a single sequencing platform. HLA typing covered class I and class II loci at four-digit resolution. Typing coverage differed by locus: A, B, C, DRB1 and DQB1 were typed in roughly 629-630 donors, DQA1 in 500 to 550, DPA1 in around 610, and DPB1 in just under 480. Four to six DR-DQ haplotypes were handled as single units for association and clustering because linkage in the cohort was strong. On average, roughly 240,000 unique TCR beta nucleotide sequences were sequenced per donor among some 430 genotyped donors of the cohort, with 15% to 20% of those sequences being non-productive. On the study overall, not on this receptor specifically: Most CMV-associated TCR beta chains appeared to be HLA-restricted in a later analysis, and the HLA associations seemed to be driven largely by CMV exposure. Correlated functional status among segregating V segments might be attributable to linkage disequilibrium, but an unknown experimental factor could not be ruled out. A later analysis reported that several top co-occurrence clusters appeared linked to parvovirus B19, influenza, CMV and Epstein-Barr virus. In a later analysis, HLA-associated TCR beta chains were found to be more clonally expanded and to have lower generation probabilities than equally common non-associated chains. Because counts were too low, about 18 rarely observed V segments, including chromosome 9 orphons, were excluded from the earlier analysis of fewer than 650 of the donors. In this cohort, only TCR beta chains were sequenced, and detectable features were limited by the absence of alpha or paired-chain data. Assigning TCR associations to individual alleles was difficult when HLA alleles, especially DR and DQ, strongly co-occurred. An earlier analysis of 587 of the donors showed that most TCR beta V segments appeared in productive rearrangements either about 87% or about 30% of the time, which broadly matched IMGT annotations. The 87-base-pair reads could not distinguish some IMGT-functional V segments, including TRBV6-2 and TRBV6-3, so those segments were excluded. A cluster of highly shared sequence variants was judged likely to represent a technical artifact of the sequencing pipeline. Three of the identified cytomegalovirus-associated TCR beta chains were confirmed in vitro to be specific for cytomegalovirus antigens. A later genetic analysis reported fewer N-insertions in productive TCRs among donors in an Asian-associated ancestry cluster than the roughly 720-donor mean. Because HLA typing was unavailable for some donors at each locus, only the typed subset was used in association tests. In a later analysis, the rate of TCR association differed among HLA loci, with DRB1 alleles having the most associated TCRs and HLA-C alleles having the fewest. In a later genetic analysis, a missense DCLRE1C variant was associated with V-gene and J-gene trimming of TCR beta chains, and the association was replicated in an independent cohort. In the study, some 160 TCR beta chains were listed as associated with cytomegalovirus. For the cohort, immune exposure information was limited to CMV serostatus. It was suggested by the authors that the approach could potentially be generalized to other disease states and immunological phenotypes. Sequencing depth was assumed to be roughly uniform across donors in the presence/absence analyses, though that assumption may not hold. A later analysis associated 16,951 TCR beta sequences with specific HLA alleles at a false discovery rate of 0.05. While some public TCRs were present in many individuals, most TCR sequences turned up only very rarely across donors. The classifier was reported to diagnose cytomegalovirus status with high specificity and sensitivity in both the original cohort and the validation cohort. A further reported finding was that TCR beta sequences accurately predicted the HLA-A and HLA-B alleles for most subjects in the first cohort.

Receptor libraries were prepared by the immunoSEQ multiplex PCR assay. For the multiplex PCR, a mixture combining 60 forward primers for TCR Vbeta segments and 13 reverse primers for TCR Jbeta segments was used. The CDR3 region of rearranged TCR beta genes was amplified from genomic DNA with a multiplex PCR assay. On the Illumina HiSeq System, the amplified TCR beta libraries were sequenced as 87-base-pair reads. From the authors' description of their analysis: A later analysis counted approximately 76 million unique TCR beta chains across the 650 to 700 repertoires, and roughly 11 million of these chains were shared by at least two donors. Raw reads were error-corrected and collapsed into unique sequences by a nearest-neighbor algorithm in which closely related sequences were merged to remove PCR and sequencing errors. Alignment of CDR3 sequences to IMGT reference sequences was used to assign V, D and J gene segments. For a sequence to be retained, at least a six-nucleotide match to both a V gene segment and a J gene segment was required. Rearrangements were classified as productive when the CDR3 lacked stop codons and remained in frame with V and J, and all other rearrangements were classified as non-productive. CDR3 was defined according to IMGT convention as the region running from the second conserved V-encoded cysteine to the conserved J-encoded phenylalanine. The earlier analysis of 587 of the donors excluded sequences that lacked an unambiguous match to a single V gene segment. An earlier analysis of several hundred of the donors called V segments functional above 56.7% productive rearrangements and segregating when the between-donor standard deviation exceeded 5%. A statistical classification framework was built to diagnose cytomegalovirus status from the catalog of TCR beta chain sequences. In a later analysis, V and J genes were assigned by comparing TCR nucleotide sequences against IMGT/GENE-DB human TR gene sequences. A later analysis assigned CDR3 sequences and most-parsimonious VDJ recombination scenarios with the TCRdist pipeline. In a later analysis, each TCR beta chain was defined by its CDR3 amino acid sequence together with its V-gene family, and reads without a unique V-gene family were excluded. A later analysis removed 550 to 700 highly shared, low-generation-probability nucleotide sequences to deal with suspected cross-contamination and a sequencing artifact. In a later analysis, a clonal expansion index for each public chain was calculated from normalized within-repertoire ranks of inferred template counts. In a later analysis, generation probabilities were computed with a VDJ recombination model fitted to out-of-frame rearrangements, and the resulting probabilities were checked against IGoR. Hypergeometric tests were used in a later analysis to score TCR-TCR, TCR-HLA and TCR-CMV co-occurrence, with a repertoire-size bias correction applied to the TCR pairs. To estimate false discovery rates, a later analysis permuted the HLA or CMV assignments 20 times. A later analysis grouped co-occurring TCRs with DBSCAN, adding TCRdist sequence similarity when clustering within HLA-allele-positive subsets. Repertoires with fewer than 30,000 or more than 120,000 public chains were left out of co-occurrence clustering, as were about 5 repertoires with anomalous nucleotide sharing. TCRdb retrieved this table from immuneACCESS and kept in-frame rearrangements only. Not all clones are present; in checked studies, unresolved V genes account for under half, and no reason is known for the remainder. For V, J and clone size, that table is used; D and trimming come from the DNA. The sample contains over 150,000 clones, roughly 78% of them found a single time. The ten largest clones represent 1% of the sample.

The chain employs TRBV29-1 and TRBJ2-7; no D gene is confidently identified. The receptor was derived from a woman between 50 and 59 years old in good health and CMV-seropositive. The material sequenced was PBMCs. The nucleotide sequence is TGCAGCGTTCTCATAGCCCGGGTCCTTACCTACGAGCAGTACTTC. Its translation is CSVLIARVLTYEQYF.